This TCR beta chain came from a study of CXCR3-negative and CXCR3-positive naive CD8 T cells. The CDR3 sequence is 14 residues long. Points on this clonotype: The antigen is not known.

Regarding the study as a whole: In both naive subsets diversity was comparably high, whereas memory CD8+ cells showed much lower diversity.

All TRB cDNA libraries came from 5' RACE performed with UMI labels. TCRdb reprocessed the 5' RACE reads and stores each CDR3 protein as one record, lacking DNA. The sample's table shows about 43,000 distinct CDR3 sequences. The receptor was derived from a human donor in good health. Some clones in this sample may be carry-over from other donors' samples. What was sequenced was memory CD8+ T cells from blood. The chain couples TRBV12-3 or TRBV12-4 to TRBJ2-7; TCRdb designates TRBD1, a call that cannot be tested without DNA. CDR3 region: CASSLRTDNYEQYF.